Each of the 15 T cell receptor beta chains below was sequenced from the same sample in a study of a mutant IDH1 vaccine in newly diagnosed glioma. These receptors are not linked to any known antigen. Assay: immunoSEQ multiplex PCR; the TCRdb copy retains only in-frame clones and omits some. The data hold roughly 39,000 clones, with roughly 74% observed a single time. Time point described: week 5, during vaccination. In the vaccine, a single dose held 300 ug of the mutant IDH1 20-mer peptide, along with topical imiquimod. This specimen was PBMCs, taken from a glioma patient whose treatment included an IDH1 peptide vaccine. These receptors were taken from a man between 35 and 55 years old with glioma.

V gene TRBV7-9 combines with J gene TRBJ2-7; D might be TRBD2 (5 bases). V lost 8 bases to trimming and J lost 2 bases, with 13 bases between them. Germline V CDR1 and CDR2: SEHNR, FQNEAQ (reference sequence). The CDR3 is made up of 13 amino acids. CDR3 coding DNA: TGTGCCAGCGCTGGAGGAATGGCCTACGAGCAGTACTTC. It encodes CASAGGMAYEQYF.

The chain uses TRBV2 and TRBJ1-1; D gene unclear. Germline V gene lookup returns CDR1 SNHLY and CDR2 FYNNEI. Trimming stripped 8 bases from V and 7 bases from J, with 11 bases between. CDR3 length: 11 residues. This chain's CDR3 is CASLGKLEAFF. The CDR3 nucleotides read TGTGCCAGCCTGGGGAAGCTTGAAGCTTTCTTT. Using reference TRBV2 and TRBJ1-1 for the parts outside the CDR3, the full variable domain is EPEVTQTPSHQVTQMGQEVILRCVPISNHLYFYWYRQILGQKVEFLVSFYNNEISEKSEIFDDQFSVERPDGSNFTLKIRSTKLEDSAMYFCASLGKLEAFFGQGTRLTVV.

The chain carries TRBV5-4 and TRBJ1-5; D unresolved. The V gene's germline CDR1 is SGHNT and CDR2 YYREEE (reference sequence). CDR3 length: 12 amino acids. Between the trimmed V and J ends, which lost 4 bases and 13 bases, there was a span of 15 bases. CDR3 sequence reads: CASSRVRLPQHF. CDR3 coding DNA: TGTGCCAGCAGCCGGGTTCGCCTGCCTCAGCATTTT.

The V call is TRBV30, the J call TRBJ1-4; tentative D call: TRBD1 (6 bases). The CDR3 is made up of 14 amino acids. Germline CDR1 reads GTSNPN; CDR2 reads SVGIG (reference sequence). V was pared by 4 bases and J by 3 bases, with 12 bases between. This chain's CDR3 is CAWTPGVANEKLFF. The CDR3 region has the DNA TGTGCCTGGACGCCAGGGGTGGCTAATGAAAAACTGTTTTTT. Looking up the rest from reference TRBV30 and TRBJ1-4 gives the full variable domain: SQTIHQWPATLVQPVGSPLSLECTVEGTSNPNLYWYRQAAGRGLQLLFYSVGIGQISSEVPQNLSASRPQDRQFILSSKKLLLSDSGFYLCAWTPGVANEKLFFGSGTQLSVL.

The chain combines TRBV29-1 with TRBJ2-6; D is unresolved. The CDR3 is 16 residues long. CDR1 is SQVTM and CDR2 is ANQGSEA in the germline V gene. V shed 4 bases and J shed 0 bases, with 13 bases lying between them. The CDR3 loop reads CSVGVSSVSGANVLTF. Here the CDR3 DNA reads TGCAGCGTTGGCGTCAGTTCCGTCTCTGGGGCCAACGTCCTGACTTTC.

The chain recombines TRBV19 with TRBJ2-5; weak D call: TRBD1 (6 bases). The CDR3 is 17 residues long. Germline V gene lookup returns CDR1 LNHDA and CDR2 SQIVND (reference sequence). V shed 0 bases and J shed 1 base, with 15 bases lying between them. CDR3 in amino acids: CASSIDYGVGGQETQYF. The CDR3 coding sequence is TGTGCCAGTAGTATAGATTACGGGGTAGGGGGCCAAGAGACCCAGTACTTC.

In DNA form, the CDR3 reads TGTGCCAGCAGTACCTACCGGGACGGCCAAGAGACCCAGTACTTC. It codes for CASSTYRDGQETQYF. The rearrangement links TRBV6-5 to TRBJ2-5; D is possibly TRBD1 or TRBD2 (5 bases each). V was shortened by 5 bases and J by 1 base, with 14 bases between the two germline ends. Germline V gene data show CDR1 as MNHEY and CDR2 as SVGAGI. The CDR3 is 15 amino acids.

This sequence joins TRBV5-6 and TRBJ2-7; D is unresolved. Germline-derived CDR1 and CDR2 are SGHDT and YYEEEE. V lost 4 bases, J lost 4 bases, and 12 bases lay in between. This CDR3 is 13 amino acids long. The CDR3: CASSIFGPYEQYF. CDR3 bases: TGTGCCAGCAGCATATTTGGACCTTACGAGCAGTACTTC.

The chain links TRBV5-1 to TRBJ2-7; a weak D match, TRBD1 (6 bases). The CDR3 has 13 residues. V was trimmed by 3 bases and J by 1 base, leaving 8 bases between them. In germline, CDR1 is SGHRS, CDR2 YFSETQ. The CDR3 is CASSWTASYEQYF. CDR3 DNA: TGCGCCAGCAGCTGGACAGCGTCCTACGAGCAGTACTTC.

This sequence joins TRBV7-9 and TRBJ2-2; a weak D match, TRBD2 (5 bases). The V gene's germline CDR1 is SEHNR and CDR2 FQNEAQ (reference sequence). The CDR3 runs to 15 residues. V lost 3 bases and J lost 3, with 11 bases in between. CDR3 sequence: CASSFRGRHTGELFF. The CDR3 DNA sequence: TGTGCCAGCAGCTTTCGAGGGCGTCACACCGGGGAGCTGTTTTTT.

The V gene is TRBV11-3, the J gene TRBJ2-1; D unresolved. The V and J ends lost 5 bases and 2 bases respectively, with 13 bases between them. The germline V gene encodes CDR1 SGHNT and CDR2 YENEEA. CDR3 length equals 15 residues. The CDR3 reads CASSKSGVPYNEQFF. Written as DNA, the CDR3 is TGTGCCAGCAGCAAAAGTGGCGTTCCCTACAATGAGCAGTTCTTC. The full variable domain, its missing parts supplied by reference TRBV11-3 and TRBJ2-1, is EAGVVQSPRYKIIEKKQPVAFWCNPISGHNTLYWYLQNLGQGPELLIRYENEEAVDDSQLPKDRFSAERLKGVDSTLKIQPAELGDSAVYLCASSKSGVPYNEQFFGPGTRLTVL.

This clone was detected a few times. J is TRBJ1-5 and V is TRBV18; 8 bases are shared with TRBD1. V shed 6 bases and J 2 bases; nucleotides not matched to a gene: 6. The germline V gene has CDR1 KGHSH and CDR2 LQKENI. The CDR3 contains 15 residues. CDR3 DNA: TGTGCCAGCTCGCGACAGGGGTCGGGCAATCAGCCCCAGCATTTT. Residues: CASSRQGSGNQPQHF.

CDR3 DNA: TGCGCCAGCAGCCCCAATAGGGGGGACAGGTTGAATGAAAAACTGTTTTTT. Its protein product is CASSPNRGDRLNEKLFF. This rearrangement joins TRBV5-1 to TRBJ1-4, with TRBD1 matching 8 bases. CDR3 length: 17 amino acids. The junction had 13 bases not matched to a gene; V was cut back by 4 bases and J by 5 bases. Per the germline V gene, CDR1 is SGHRS and CDR2 is YFSETQ.

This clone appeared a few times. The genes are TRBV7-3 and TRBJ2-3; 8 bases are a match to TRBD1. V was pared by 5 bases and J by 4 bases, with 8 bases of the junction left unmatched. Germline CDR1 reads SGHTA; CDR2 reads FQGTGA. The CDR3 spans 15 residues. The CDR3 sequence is CASSPGPGGADTQYF. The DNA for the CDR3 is TGTGCCAGCAGCCCGGGGCCAGGGGGCGCAGATACGCAGTATTTT. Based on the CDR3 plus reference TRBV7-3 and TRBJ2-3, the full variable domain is GAGVSQTPSNKVTEKGKYVELRCDPISGHTALYWYRQSLGQGPEFLIYFQGTGAADDSGLPNDRFFAVRPEGSVSTLKIQRTERGDSAVYLCASSPGPGGADTQYFGPGTRLTVL.

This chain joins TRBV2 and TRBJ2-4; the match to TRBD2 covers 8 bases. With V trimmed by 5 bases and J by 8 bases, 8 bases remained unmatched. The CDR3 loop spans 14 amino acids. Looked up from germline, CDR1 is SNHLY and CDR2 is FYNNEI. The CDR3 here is CASSTRGGRDIQYF. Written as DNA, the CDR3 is TGTGCCAGCAGTACACGGGGGGGCAGGGACATTCAGTACTTC.